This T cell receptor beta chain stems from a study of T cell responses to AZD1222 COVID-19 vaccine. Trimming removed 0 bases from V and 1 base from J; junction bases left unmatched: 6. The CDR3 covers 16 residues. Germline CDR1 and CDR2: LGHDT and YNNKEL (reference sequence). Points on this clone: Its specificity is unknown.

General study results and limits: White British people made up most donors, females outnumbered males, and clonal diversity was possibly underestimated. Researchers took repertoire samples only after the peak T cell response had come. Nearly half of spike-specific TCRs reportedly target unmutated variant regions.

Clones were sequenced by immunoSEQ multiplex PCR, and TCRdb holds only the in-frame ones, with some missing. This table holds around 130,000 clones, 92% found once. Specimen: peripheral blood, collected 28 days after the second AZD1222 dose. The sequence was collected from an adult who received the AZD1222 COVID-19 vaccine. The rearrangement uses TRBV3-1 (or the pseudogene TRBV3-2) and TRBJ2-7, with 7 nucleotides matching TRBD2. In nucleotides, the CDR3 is TGTGCCAGCAGCCAAGAGGCCAGCGGGATGTCCTACGAGCAGTACTTC. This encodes CASSQEASGMSYEQYF.